These T cell receptor beta chains were read from a single sample in a study of blood T cell repertoires in COVID-19. Libraries were prepared by immunoSEQ multiplex PCR; TCRdb keeps only in-frame clonotypes and omits some of them. The sample has 99,000 or so clones, roughly 84% seen once; the top ten hold roughly 2%. Sequenced sample: peripheral blood. These receptors all stem from a man between 65 and 79 years old with active or convalescent COVID-19. Each CDR3 is given with its conserved first and last residue. The D gene is left open where the match is weak. Clone sizes are given selectively: once, few, many, or a class where the clone is expanded.

>.|.|TRBV2|14|TRBJ2-7
CASSSQGTSYEQYF
TGTGCCAGCAGTTCACAGGGAACCTCCTACGAGCAGTACTTC
>TRBD1|.|TRBV19|15|TRBJ2-7
CASSVPGQAIYEQYF
TGTGCCAGTAGTGTCCCGGGACAGGCGATCTACGAGCAGTACTTC
>TRBD2|.|TRBV3-1/TRBV3-2|17|TRBJ2-3
CASSQDLLAGVTDTQYF
TGTGCCAGCAGCCAAGATTTACTAGCGGGGGTCACAGATACGCAGTATTTT
>TRBD2|.|TRBV30|16|TRBJ2-3
CAWSVGAGVSSDTQYF
TGTGCCTGGAGTGTGGGTGCGGGGGTATCGTCAGATACGCAGTATTTT
>.|.|TRBV12-3/TRBV12-4|13|TRBJ1-3
CASSLAGGATIYF
TGTGCCAGCAGTTTAGCAGGCGGTGCCACCATATATTTT
>.|.|TRBV2|13|TRBJ1-5
CASRAEQGQPQHF
TGTGCCAGCAGGGCTGAGCAGGGTCAGCCCCAGCATTTT
>TRBD2|.|TRBV7-8|16|TRBJ2-5
CASSRGLAGGQETQYF
TGTGCCAGCAGCCGGGGACTAGCGGGGGGGCAGGAGACCCAGTACTTC
>TRBD1|.|TRBV4-1|16|TRBJ1-3
CASSLTTTGAGNTIYF
TGCGCCAGCAGCCTAACAACGACAGGGGCTGGAAACACCATATATTTT
>.|once|TRBV19|14|TRBJ2-5
CASSKTGSVETQYF
TGTGCCAGTAGCAAGACAGGCTCAGTTGAGACCCAGTACTTC
>.|.|TRBV6-5|15|TRBJ1-1
CASSPTWGGDTEAFF
TGTGCCAGCAGTCCTACGTGGGGGGGGGACACTGAAGCTTTCTTT
>TRBD1|few|TRBV3-1/TRBV3-2|17|TRBJ1-1
CASSQYAGTANPTEAFF
TGTGCCAGCAGCCAATACGCTGGGACAGCTAATCCCACTGAAGCTTTCTTT
>.|.|TRBV11-2|15|TRBJ1-3
CASSPPGVSGNTIYF
TGTGCCAGCAGCCCCCCGGGAGTGAGCGGAAACACCATATATTTT
>.|once|TRBV28|15|TRBJ2-7
CASSLSGKRTYEQYF
TGTGCCAGCAGTTTATCAGGGAAGAGGACCTACGAGCAGTACTTC
>.|.|TRBV3-1/TRBV3-2|14|TRBJ2-7
CASSQGNRLAEQYF
TGTGCCAGCAGCCAAGGAAACCGACTGGCCGAGCAGTACTTC
>.|once|TRBV2|14|TRBJ2-5
CASSELTIGETQYF
TGTGCCAGCAGTGAGCTGACTATTGGCGAGACCCAGTACTTC
>TRBD2|.|TRBV5-4|16|TRBJ2-2
CASSLGLAGGSGELFF
TGTGCCAGCAGCTTGGGACTAGCGGGGGGTTCCGGGGAGCTGTTTTTT
>.|.|TRBV12-3/TRBV12-4|13|TRBJ1-2
CASSTSGVGGYTF
TGTGCCAGCAGTACCTCAGGGGTTGGTGGCTACACCTTC
>TRBD1|.|TRBV6-5|14|TRBJ1-5
CASSPQGAVQPQHF
TGTGCCAGCAGTCCACAGGGGGCGGTTCAGCCCCAGCATTTT
>.|.|TRBV5-1|15|TRBJ1-5
CASSLDGGSNQPQHF
TGCGCCAGCAGCTTGGATGGGGGGAGCAATCAGCCCCAGCATTTT
>.|.|TRBV5-1|13|TRBJ1-2
CASREGTNYGYTF
TGCGCCAGCAGGGAGGGGACTAACTATGGCTACACCTTC